This record looks at one T cell receptor (beta chain) sequence and its context. High-throughput TCR beta sequencing covered peripheral CD8+ and CD4+ T cells. While CD8+ and CD4+ T cells were isolated negatively, TEMRA cells were enriched by FACS. The sample is drawn from a study of CD8 T cells in Susac syndrome. Germline V gene lookup returns CDR1 SGHNT and CDR2 YYREEE (reference sequence). The CDR3 spans 18 residues. The V end lost 2 bases, the J end lost 0 bases, and 17 bases lay between the germline ends. RNA in amounts of about 0.45 to 1 ug was reverse transcribed with random hexamers. TCR beta CDR3 was amplified by immunoSEQ multiplex PCR. This amplification extended across 54 Vbeta and 13 Jbeta segments. TCRdb analysed the immunoSEQ multiplex PCR reads with MiXCR anew, one entry per CDR3 protein. This repertoire shows approximately 190,000 distinct CDR3 sequences, around 95% found once; its top ten account for around 0.096%.

This receptor was obtained from a human donor with Susac syndrome. The chain carries TRBV5-4 and TRBJ1-4; D is unresolved. The sequencing input was CD4+ T cells from PBMCs. Written as DNA, the CDR3 is TGTGCCAGCAGCTTCGGGTCCAAGGGTTCGGCAACTAATGAAAAACTGTTTTTT. Its translation is CASSFGSKGSATNEKLFF.